This T cell receptor (beta chain) was recorded in a study of cytomegalovirus exposure and HLA in healthy donors. A multiplex PCR was run with 60 Vbeta primers and 13 Jbeta primers. Sequencing used immunoSEQ multiplex PCR; TCRdb keeps in-frame clones, though not all of them. The repertoire holds fewer than 120,000 clones, with 75% to 80% as singletons. In regard to this clone: The antigen is undetermined.

V dropped 2 bases and J dropped 4 bases, with 11 bases sitting between them. This CDR3 has 14 amino acids. Germline V gene data show CDR1 as SGHVS and CDR2 as FQNEAQ. Study findings and constraints: CMV serostatus was the sole immune exposure information available. Some TCR beta chains (over 150 of them) were listed as cytomegalovirus-associated. Within an earlier analysis, most TCR beta V segments proved productive either about 90% or about 30% of the time. In a later analysis, HLA-associated beta chains showed higher expansion and lower generation probabilities than comparable chains.

The chain combines TRBV7-8 with TRBJ2-5, with D perhaps matching TRBD2 (6 bases). The receptor was isolated from a woman in her thirties in good health and CMV-seronegative. Sequencing was carried out using PBMCs. DNA for the CDR3: TGTGCCAGCAGCTTAATCGGAGGGGTAGAGACCCAGTACTTC. It encodes CASSLIGGVETQYF. The full variable domain, its missing parts supplied by reference TRBV7-8 and TRBJ2-5, is GAGVSQSPRYKVAKRGQDVALRCDPISGHVSLFWYQQALGQGPEFLTYFQNEAQLDKSGLPSDRFFAERPEGSVSTLKIQRTQQEDSAVYLCASSLIGGVETQYFGPGTRLLVL.